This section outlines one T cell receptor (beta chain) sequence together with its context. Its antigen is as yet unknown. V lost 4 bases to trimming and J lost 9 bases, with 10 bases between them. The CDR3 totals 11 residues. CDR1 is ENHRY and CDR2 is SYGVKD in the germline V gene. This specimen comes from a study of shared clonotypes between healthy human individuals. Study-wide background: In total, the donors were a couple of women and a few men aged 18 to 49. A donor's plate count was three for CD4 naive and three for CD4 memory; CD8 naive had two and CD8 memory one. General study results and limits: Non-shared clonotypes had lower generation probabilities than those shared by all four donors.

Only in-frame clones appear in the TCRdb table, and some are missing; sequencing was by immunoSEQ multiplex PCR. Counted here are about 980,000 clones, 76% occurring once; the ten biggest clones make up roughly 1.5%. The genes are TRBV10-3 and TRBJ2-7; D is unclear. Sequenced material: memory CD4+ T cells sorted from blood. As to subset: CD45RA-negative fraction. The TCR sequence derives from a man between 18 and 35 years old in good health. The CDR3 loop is CAISAGLGQYF. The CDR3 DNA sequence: TGTGCCATCAGTGCGGGTTTAGGGCAGTACTTC.